This T cell receptor (beta chain) is drawn from a study of cytomegalovirus exposure and HLA in healthy donors. Study conclusions and caveats: Investigators reported fewer than 200 TCR beta chains as tied to cytomegalovirus. Among TCR sequences, most were rare, though some public TCRs appeared in many donors.

Concerning this clone: The antigen is not known.

The PCR used 60 Vbeta and 13 Jbeta primers. Using immunoSEQ multiplex PCR, the repertoire was profiled, and TCRdb retains in-frame clones only, with some absent. The table has roughly 81,000 clones, roughly 80% seen once. In germline, CDR1 is ENHRY, CDR2 SYGVKD. CDR3 length: 12 residues. V trimming: 8 bases; J trimming: 3 bases; junction bases outside the gene matches: 4. The sequence was collected from a boy aged 10-17 years in good health and CMV-seronegative. The V and J genes are TRBV10-3 and TRBJ2-7, with 7 positions matching TRBD1. The specimen was PBMCs. CDR3: CAIGAGGYEQYF. CDR3 DNA sequence: TGTGCCATCGGGGCAGGGGGCTACGAGCAGTACTTC.